The source of this T cell receptor beta chain is a study of glioma-infiltrating T cells after dendritic cell vaccination. Whole-study results and caveats: Few patients contributed both blood and tumor specimens.

Primers: 60 V beta forward and 13 J beta reverse. The table came from immunoSEQ multiplex PCR; TCRdb's copy has only in-frame clones and leaves some out. The table shows tens of thousands of clones, with approximately 80% occurring only once. Germline CDR1 reads ENHRY; CDR2 reads SYGVKD. Deletions cut 3 bases from V and 3 bases from J, with 14 bases between. The CDR3 has 15 amino acids. Turning to this clone: Its specificity is not known. The sample carries other DNA sequences with the same CDR3.

Selection required adequate fresh-frozen tumor tissue plus more than two years' survival data. PBMC sampling occurred before vaccination, two weeks after the third dose, and at progression. The receptor comes from a human donor with glioblastoma. The chain links TRBV10-3 to TRBJ1-1; D gene unclear. The specimen was blood, collected before dendritic cell vaccination. CDR3 nucleotide sequence: TGTGCCATCAGTGAATCGAGTTACAGACACACTGAAGCTTTCTTT. Amino acid sequence: CAISESSYRHTEAFF.